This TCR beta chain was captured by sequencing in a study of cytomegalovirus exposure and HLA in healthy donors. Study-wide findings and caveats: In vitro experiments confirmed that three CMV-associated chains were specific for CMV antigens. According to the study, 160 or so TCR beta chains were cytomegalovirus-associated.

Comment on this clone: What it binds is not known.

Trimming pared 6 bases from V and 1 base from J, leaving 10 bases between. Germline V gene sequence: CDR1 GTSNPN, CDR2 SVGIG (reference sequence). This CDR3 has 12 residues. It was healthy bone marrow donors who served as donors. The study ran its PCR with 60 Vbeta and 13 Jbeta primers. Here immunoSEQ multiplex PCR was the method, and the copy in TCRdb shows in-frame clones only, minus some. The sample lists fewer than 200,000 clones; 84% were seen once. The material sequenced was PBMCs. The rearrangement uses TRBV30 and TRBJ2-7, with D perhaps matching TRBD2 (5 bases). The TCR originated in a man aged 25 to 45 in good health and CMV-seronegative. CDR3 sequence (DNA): TGTGCCTGCGCCCGGGAATCCTACGAGCAGTACTTC. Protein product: CACARESYEQYF.